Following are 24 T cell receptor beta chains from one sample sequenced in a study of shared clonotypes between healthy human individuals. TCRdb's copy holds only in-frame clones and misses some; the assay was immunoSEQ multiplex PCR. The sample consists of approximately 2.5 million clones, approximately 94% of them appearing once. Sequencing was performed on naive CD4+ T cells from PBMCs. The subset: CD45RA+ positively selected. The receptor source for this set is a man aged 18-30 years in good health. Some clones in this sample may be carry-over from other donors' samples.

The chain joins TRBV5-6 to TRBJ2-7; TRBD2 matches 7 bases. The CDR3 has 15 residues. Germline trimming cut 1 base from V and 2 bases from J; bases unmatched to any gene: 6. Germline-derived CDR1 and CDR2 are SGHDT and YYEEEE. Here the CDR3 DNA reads TGTGCCAGCAGCTTGTTCTGGGAGGGGACCTACGAGCAGTACTTC. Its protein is CASSLFWEGTYEQYF.

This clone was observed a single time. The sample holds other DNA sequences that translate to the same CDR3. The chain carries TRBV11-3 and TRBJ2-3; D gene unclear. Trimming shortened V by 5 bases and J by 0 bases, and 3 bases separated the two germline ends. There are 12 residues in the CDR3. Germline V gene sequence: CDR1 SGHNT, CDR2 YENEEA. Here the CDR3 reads CASSLSTDTQYF. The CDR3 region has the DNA TGTGCCAGCAGCCTCAGCACAGATACGCAGTATTTT.

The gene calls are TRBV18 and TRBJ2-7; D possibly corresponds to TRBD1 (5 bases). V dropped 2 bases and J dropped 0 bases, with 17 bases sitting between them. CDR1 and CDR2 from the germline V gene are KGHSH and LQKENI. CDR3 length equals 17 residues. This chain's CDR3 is CASSPRMKGQGSYEQYF. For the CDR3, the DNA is TGTGCCAGCTCACCAAGGATGAAAGGACAAGGCTCCTACGAGCAGTACTTC.

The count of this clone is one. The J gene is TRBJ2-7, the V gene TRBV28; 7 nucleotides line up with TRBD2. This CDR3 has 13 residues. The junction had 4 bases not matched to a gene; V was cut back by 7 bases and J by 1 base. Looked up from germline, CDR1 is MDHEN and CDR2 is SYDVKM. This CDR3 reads CASTRAGSYEQYF. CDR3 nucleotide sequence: TGTGCCAGCACCCGAGCGGGATCCTACGAGCAGTACTTC.

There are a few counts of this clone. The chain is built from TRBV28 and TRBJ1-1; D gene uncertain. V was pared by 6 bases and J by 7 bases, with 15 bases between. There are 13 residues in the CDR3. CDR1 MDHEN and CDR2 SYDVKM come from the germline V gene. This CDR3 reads CASSLPKGSEAFF. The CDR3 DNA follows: TGTGCCAGCAGCTTACCCAAGGGCAGTGAAGCTTTCTTT.

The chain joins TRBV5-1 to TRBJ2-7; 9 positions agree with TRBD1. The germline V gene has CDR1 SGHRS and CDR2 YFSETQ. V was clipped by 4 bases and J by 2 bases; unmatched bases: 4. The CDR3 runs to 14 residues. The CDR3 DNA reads TGCGCCAGCAGCGTGGGACAGGGCGCCTACGAGCAGTACTTC. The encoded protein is CASSVGQGAYEQYF.

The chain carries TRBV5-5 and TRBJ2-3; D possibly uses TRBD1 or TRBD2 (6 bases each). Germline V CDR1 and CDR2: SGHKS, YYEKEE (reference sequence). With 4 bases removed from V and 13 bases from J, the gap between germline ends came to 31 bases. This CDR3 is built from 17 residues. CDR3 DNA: TGTGCCAGCAGCCCCCCCCCTCCGACAGGCCGACGGGGGTTGAAGTATTTT. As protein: CASSPPPPTGRRGLKYF.

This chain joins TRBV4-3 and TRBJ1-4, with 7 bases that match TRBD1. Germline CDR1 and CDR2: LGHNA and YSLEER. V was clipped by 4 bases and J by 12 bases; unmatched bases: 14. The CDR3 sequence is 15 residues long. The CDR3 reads CASSRETGSRGELFF. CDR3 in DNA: TGCGCCAGCAGCCGTGAGACAGGGAGCCGCGGCGAACTGTTTTTT.

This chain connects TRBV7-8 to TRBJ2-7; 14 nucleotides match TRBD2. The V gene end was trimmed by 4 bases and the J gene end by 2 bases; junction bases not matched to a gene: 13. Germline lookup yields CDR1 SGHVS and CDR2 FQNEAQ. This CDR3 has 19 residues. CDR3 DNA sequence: TGTGCCAGCAGCTACCGCAGGGGGTCGGGACTAGCGGGAGCCTACGAGCAGTACTTC. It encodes CASSYRRGSGLAGAYEQYF.

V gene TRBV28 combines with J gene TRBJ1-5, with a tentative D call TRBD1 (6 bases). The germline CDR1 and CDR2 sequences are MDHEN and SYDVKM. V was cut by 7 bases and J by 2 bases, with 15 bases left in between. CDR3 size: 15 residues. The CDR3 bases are TGTGCCAGCACCCTTGAGGGGGTCGGCAATCAGCCCCAGCATTTT. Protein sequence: CASTLEGVGNQPQHF.

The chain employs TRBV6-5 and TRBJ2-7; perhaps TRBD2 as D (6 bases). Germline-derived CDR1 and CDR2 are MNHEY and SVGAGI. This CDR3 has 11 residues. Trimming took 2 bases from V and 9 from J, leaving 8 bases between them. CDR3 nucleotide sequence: TGTGCCAGCAGTTACGGGGGACTGCAGTACTTC. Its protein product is CASSYGGLQYF.

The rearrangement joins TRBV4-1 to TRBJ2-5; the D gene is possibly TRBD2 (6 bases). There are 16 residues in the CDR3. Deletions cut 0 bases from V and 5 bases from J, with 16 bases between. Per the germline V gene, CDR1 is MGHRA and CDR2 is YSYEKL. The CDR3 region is CASSQDLLGLMETQYF. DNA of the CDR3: TGCGCCAGCAGCCAAGATTTACTTGGACTAATGGAGACCCAGTACTTC.

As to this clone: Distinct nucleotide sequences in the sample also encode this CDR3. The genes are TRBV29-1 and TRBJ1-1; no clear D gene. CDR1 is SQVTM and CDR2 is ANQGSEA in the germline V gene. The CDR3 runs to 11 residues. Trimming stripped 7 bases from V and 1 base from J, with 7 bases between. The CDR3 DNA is TGCAGCGCCCGTGGGAACACTGAAGCTTTCTTT. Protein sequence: CSARGNTEAFF.

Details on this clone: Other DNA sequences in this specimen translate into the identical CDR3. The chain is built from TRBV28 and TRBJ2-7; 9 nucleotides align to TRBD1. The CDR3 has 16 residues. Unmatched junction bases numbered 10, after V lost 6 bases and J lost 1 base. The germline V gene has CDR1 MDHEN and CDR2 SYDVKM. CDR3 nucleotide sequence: TGTGCCAGCAGCCCTGGGGGGGACAGGGCGTCCTACGAGCAGTACTTC. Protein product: CASSPGGDRASYEQYF. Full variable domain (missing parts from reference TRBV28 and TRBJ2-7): DVKVTQSSRYLVKRTGEKVFLECVQDMDHENMFWYRQDPGLGLRLIYFSYDVKMKEKGDIPEGYSVSREKKERFSLILESASTNQTSMYLCASSPGGDRASYEQYFGPGTRLTVT.

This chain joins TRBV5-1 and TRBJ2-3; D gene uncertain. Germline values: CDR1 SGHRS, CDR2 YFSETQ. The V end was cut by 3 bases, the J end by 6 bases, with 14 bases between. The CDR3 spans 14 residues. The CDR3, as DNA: TGCGCCAGCAGCTATATAGGGTTTACGGATACGCAGTATTTT. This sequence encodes CASSYIGFTDTQYF.

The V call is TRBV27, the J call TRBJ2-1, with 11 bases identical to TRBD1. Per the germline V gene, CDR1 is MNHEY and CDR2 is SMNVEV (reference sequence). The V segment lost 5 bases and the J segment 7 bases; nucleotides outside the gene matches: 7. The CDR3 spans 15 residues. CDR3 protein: CASSIAGTGGNEQFF. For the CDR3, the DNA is TGTGCCAGCAGTATAGCCGGGACAGGGGGGAATGAGCAGTTCTTC.

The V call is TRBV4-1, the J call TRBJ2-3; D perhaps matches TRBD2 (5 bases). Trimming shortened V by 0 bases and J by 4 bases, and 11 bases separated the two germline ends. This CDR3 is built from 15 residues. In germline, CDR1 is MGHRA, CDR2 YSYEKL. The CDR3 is CASSQDWPSPDTQYF. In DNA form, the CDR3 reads TGCGCCAGCAGCCAAGATTGGCCTAGCCCAGATACGCAGTATTTT.

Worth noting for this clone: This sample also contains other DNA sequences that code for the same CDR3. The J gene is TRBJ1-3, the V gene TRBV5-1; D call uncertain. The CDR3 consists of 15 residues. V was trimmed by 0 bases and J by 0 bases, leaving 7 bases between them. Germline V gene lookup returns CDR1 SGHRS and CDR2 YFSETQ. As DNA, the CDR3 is TGCGCCAGCAGCTTGGCCGGAATCTCTGGAAACACCATATATTTT. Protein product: CASSLAGISGNTIYF.

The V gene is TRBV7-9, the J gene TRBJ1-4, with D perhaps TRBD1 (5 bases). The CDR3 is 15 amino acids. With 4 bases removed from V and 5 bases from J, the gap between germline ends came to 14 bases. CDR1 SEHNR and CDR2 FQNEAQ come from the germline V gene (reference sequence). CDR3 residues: CASSSPGLTNEKLFF. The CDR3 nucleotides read TGTGCCAGCAGCTCGCCGGGACTGACGAATGAAAAACTGTTTTTT.

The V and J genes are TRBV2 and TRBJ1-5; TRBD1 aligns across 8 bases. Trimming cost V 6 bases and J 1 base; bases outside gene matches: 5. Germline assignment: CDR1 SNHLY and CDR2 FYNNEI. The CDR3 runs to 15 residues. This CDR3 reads CASSKGTGSNQPQHF. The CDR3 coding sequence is TGTGCCAGCAGCAAAGGGACAGGAAGCAATCAGCCCCAGCATTTT.

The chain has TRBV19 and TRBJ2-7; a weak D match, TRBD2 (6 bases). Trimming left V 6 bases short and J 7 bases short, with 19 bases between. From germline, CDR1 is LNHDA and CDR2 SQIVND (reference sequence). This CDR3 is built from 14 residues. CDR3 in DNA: TGTGCCAGTAGCGCAACCGGGGGTTGGAGGGAGCAGTACTTC. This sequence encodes CASSATGGWREQYF.

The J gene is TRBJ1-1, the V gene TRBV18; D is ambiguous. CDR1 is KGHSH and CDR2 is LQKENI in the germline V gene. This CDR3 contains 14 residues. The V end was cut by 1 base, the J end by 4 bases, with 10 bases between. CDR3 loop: CASSPLEGSTEAFF. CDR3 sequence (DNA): TGTGCCAGCTCACCACTCGAAGGGAGCACTGAAGCTTTCTTT. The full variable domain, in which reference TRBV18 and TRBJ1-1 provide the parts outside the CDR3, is NAGVMQNPRHLVRRRGQEARLRCSPMKGHSHVYWYRQLPEEGLKFMVYLQKENIIDESGMPKERFSAEFPKEGPSILRIQQVVRGDSAAYFCASSPLEGSTEAFFGQGTRLTVV.

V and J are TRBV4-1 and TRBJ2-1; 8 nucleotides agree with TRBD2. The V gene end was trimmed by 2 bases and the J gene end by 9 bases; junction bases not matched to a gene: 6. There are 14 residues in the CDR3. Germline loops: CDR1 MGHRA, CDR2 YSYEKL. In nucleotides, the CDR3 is TGCGCCAGCAGCCAATCTGGGACTAGTACTGAGCAGTTCTTC. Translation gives CASSQSGTSTEQFF.

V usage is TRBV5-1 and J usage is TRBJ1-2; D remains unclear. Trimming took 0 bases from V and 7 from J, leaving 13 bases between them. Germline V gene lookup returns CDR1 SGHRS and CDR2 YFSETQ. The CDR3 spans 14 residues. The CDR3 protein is CASSLADTGGGYTF. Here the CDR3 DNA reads TGCGCCAGCAGCTTGGCGGATACGGGAGGTGGCTACACCTTC.